Below, 22 T cell receptor beta chains from the same sample are listed, as sequenced in a study of T cells in Graves' hyperthyroidism and ophthalmopathy. Amplification of TCR beta CDR3 regions used RNA as the template. HTBI primers were employed in a first-round RT-PCR of the TCR CDR3. TCRdb re-derived calls from the multiplex PCR reads in MiXCR, one entry per CDR3 protein. The table shows some 510,000 distinct CDR3 sequences, with around 20% occurring only once. Source material: blood. The receptors derive from a man between 18 and 35 years old with Graves' hyperthyroidism.

At least ten counts were recorded for this clonotype. The chain couples TRBV28 to TRBJ1-1; D gene ambiguous. Germline V CDR1 and CDR2: MDHEN, SYDVKM. The CDR3 extends over 17 amino acids. The V end lost 4 bases, the J end lost 0 bases, and 18 bases lay between the germline ends. In DNA, the CDR3 is TGTGCCAGCAGTTATCGTCACACCTTCTTATTGAACACTGAAGCTTTCTTT. It codes for CASSYRHTFLLNTEAFF.

The table lists this clonotype with a few counts. The chain has TRBV30 and TRBJ2-2; D is ambiguous. CDR3 length: 11 amino acids. Per germline, CDR1 GTSNPN and CDR2 SVGIG (reference sequence). The germline V and J ends were trimmed by 1 base and 8 bases, with 5 bases remaining between them. CDR3 region: CAWSGRGELFF. CDR3 DNA sequence: TGTGCCTGGAGTGGGCGGGGGGAGCTGTTTTTT. The full variable domain, with the rest looked up from reference TRBV30 and TRBJ2-2, is SQTIHQWPATLVQPVGSPLSLECTVEGTSNPNLYWYRQAAGRGLQLLFYSVGIGQISSEVPQNLSASRPQDRQFILSSKKLLLSDSGFYLCAWSGRGELFFGEGSRLTVL.

This clonotype was detected ten times or more. V is TRBV12-3 or TRBV12-4 and J is TRBJ1-2, with a possible D match to TRBD1 (6 bases). The CDR3 extends over 16 amino acids. The germline V and J ends were trimmed by 8 bases and 7 bases, with 26 bases remaining between them. The DNA of the CDR3 is TGTGCCAGCGGATTAAACAGGGTGCGCGCTTCTAGTGGCTACACCTTC. Its protein is CASGLNRVRASSGYTF.

This clonotype has only a few counts. J is TRBJ2-3 and V is TRBV28; D unclear. V gave up 5 bases and J gave up 8 bases, with 11 bases separating them. Germline V gene sequence: CDR1 MDHEN, CDR2 SYDVKM. This CDR3 spans 12 amino acids. CDR3 region: CASSTFLGTQYF. CDR3 DNA: TGTGCCAGCAGTACATTCTTGGGTACGCAGTATTTT. The variable domain in full, completed from reference TRBV28 and TRBJ2-3, reads DVKVTQSSRYLVKRTGEKVFLECVQDMDHENMFWYRQDPGLGLRLIYFSYDVKMKEKGDIPEGYSVSREKKERFSLILESASTNQTSMYLCASSTFLGTQYFGPGTRLTVL.

The chain carries TRBV5-1 and TRBJ2-5; no definite D call. Germline lookup yields CDR1 SGHRS and CDR2 YFSETQ. This CDR3 is 14 amino acids long. V lost 0 bases, J lost 2 bases, and 8 bases lay in between. The CDR3 bases are TGCGCCAGCAGCTTGGGTTGGCTTCAAGAGACCCAGTACTTC. Its translation: CASSLGWLQETQYF.

This clonotype was counted ten times or more. The rearrangement joins TRBV5-1 to TRBJ2-7; D gene uncertain. The CDR3 is 13 amino acids. Trimming took off 3 bases at V and 2 bases at J, with 9 bases between the two ends. CDR1 is SGHRS and CDR2 is YFSETQ in the germline V gene. The CDR3 bases are TGCGCCAGCAGCTACGAGGTTACCTACGAGCAGTACTTC. Its protein product is CASSYEVTYEQYF. Filled out from reference TRBV5-1 and TRBJ2-7, the complete variable domain reads KAGVTQTPRYLIKTRGQQVTLSCSPISGHRSVSWYQQTPGQGLQFLFEYFSETQRNKGNFPGRFSGRQFSNSRSEMNVSTLELGDSALYLCASSYEVTYEQYFGPGTRLTVT.

The chain links TRBV20-1 to TRBJ2-5; 8 bases map to TRBD2. J was trimmed by 4 bases and V by 0 bases; bases with no gene match: 1. Germline CDR1 reads DFQATT; CDR2 reads SNEGSKA (reference sequence). This CDR3 comprises 13 residues. The CDR3 sequence is CSAREAGGETQYF. The CDR3 DNA is TGCAGTGCTAGAGAGGCGGGAGGAGAGACCCAGTACTTC.

As to this clonotype: Because the CDR3 is missing its conserved closing phenylalanine or tryptophan, this is likely a read error. V gene TRBV11-2 combines with J gene TRBJ1-1; D is possibly TRBD1 (5 bases). The CDR3 covers 16 residues. V lost 5 bases to trimming and J lost 3 bases, with 19 bases between them. In germline, CDR1 is SGHAT, CDR2 FQNNGV. The CDR3 protein is CASSPLGPGEDTEAFY. The CDR3, as DNA: TGTGCCAGCAGCCCATTGGGTCCGGGGGAGGACACTGAAGCTTTCTAT.

The table lists this clonotype with a count of one. The chain uses TRBV6-5 and TRBJ1-1, with unresolved D. V shed 5 bases and J shed 1 base, with 8 bases lying between them. The CDR3 spans 13 residues. Germline lookup yields CDR1 MNHEY and CDR2 SVGAGI. CDR3 residues: CASSNIRNTEAFF. CDR3 nucleotides: TGTGCCAGCAGTAACATAAGGAACACTGAAGCTTTCTTT.

This clonotype has ten or more counts. The V and J genes are TRBV6-5 and TRBJ1-5; 9 nucleotides align to TRBD1. Germline CDR1 reads MNHEY; CDR2 reads SVGAGI. With V trimmed by 2 bases and J by 7 bases, 9 bases remained unmatched. The CDR3 consists of 16 residues. CDR3 loop: CASSYGTGKLGQPQHF. CDR3 coding DNA: TGTGCCAGCAGTTACGGGACAGGGAAGTTAGGACAGCCCCAGCATTTT.

The rearrangement links TRBV6-1 to TRBJ1-5, with TRBD1 identical over 8 bases. From germline, CDR1 is MNHNS and CDR2 SASEGT. Germline trimming cut 7 bases from V and 2 bases from J; bases unmatched to any gene: 7. CDR3 size: 15 residues. CDR3 in amino acids: CASKQGVIGNQPQHF. The CDR3 DNA reads TGTGCCAGCAAACAGGGGGTGATCGGCAATCAGCCCCAGCATTTT.

This clonotype was recorded many times. This rearrangement joins TRBV7-8 to TRBJ2-7, with no clear D. The CDR3 contains 12 residues. Between the trimmed V and J ends, which lost 1 base and 6 bases, there was a span of 7 bases. Germline V CDR1 and CDR2: SGHVS, FQNEAQ. The CDR3 spells CASSLGTVEQYF. CDR3 DNA: TGTGCCAGCAGCTTAGGAACAGTCGAGCAGTACTTC. Complete variable domain (other parts from reference TRBV7-8 and TRBJ2-7): GAGVSQSPRYKVAKRGQDVALRCDPISGHVSLFWYQQALGQGPEFLTYFQNEAQLDKSGLPSDRFFAERPEGSVSTLKIQRTQQEDSAVYLCASSLGTVEQYFGPGTRLTVT.

This clonotype was observed at least ten times. This chain joins TRBV28 and TRBJ1-1; D possibly corresponds to TRBD1 (5 bases). Germline values: CDR1 MDHEN, CDR2 SYDVKM. V dropped 8 bases and J dropped 0 bases, with 10 bases sitting between them. CDR3 size: 13 residues. CDR3 DNA sequence: TGTGCCAGCGCAAGGGGCGTGAACACTGAAGCTTTCTTT. Its protein product is CASARGVNTEAFF.

As concerns this clonotype: This could be a read error, since a much larger clone is one nucleotide away. The chain has TRBV6-5 and TRBJ2-2, with D maybe TRBD2 (6 bases). Germline CDR1 reads MNHEY; CDR2 reads SVGAGI. The CDR3 extends over 17 amino acids. This CDR3 is CASSYSLTGTFGGELCF. The CDR3 nucleotides are TGTGCCAGCAGTTACTCCCTAACCGGGACCTTTGGCGGGGAGCTGTGTTTT.

The V call is TRBV2, the J call TRBJ1-2; D gene ambiguous. Trimming took 1 base from V and 8 from J, leaving 11 bases between them. The CDR3 spans 13 residues. From germline, CDR1 is SNHLY and CDR2 FYNNEI. Written as DNA, the CDR3 is TGTGCCAGCAGTGAAGAGAGGCAAATCGGCTACACCTTC. This gives the protein CASSEERQIGYTF.

This clonotype was recorded many times. The chain combines TRBV12-3 or TRBV12-4 with TRBJ1-3; 8 bases fit TRBD1. The V segment lost 5 bases and the J segment 1 base; nucleotides outside the gene matches: 13. The CDR3 contains 18 residues. CDR3 nucleotides: TGTGCCAGCAGTCGGACCCAGGGGACAGGCTTATCTGGAAACACCATATATTTT. Its translation: CASSRTQGTGLSGNTIYF.

This chain uses TRBV3-1 with TRBJ1-1; D uncertain. Germline V CDR1 and CDR2: LGHDT, YNNKEL (reference sequence). V was pared by 4 bases and J by 0 bases, with 18 bases between. This CDR3 has 17 amino acids. The CDR3 DNA sequence: TGTGCCAGCAGCCTCAAGCCACTTGGGATTATGAACACTGAAGCTTTCTTT. Residues: CASSLKPLGIMNTEAFF.

The chain combines TRBV20-1 with TRBJ2-5; TRBD1 matches at 9 bases. The CDR3 covers 15 residues. Germline V gives CDR1 DFQATT, CDR2 SNEGSKA (reference sequence). With V trimmed by 2 bases and J by 2 bases, 6 bases remained unmatched. The CDR3 loop is CSARRTGGIQETQYF. CDR3 nucleotide sequence: TGCAGTGCTAGAAGAACAGGGGGCATTCAAGAGACCCAGTACTTC.

This clonotype was seen at least ten times. The CDR3 protein is CASSYSGGRNSPLHF. DNA for the CDR3: TGTGCCAGCAGTTATTCAGGGGGCCGGAATTCACCCCTCCACTTT. This chain uses TRBV6-5 with TRBJ1-6, with 8 bases fitting TRBD1. The CDR3 has 15 amino acids. Germline V gene lookup returns CDR1 MNHEY and CDR2 SVGAGI. Losses at the gene ends were 3 bases for V and 7 bases for J; bases not matched to a gene: 5.

Many counts were recorded for this clonotype. V is TRBV30 and J is TRBJ1-1; D gene uncertain. V was clipped by 0 bases and J by 0 bases, with 8 bases between them. The CDR3 has 14 residues. The germline CDR1 and CDR2 sequences are GTSNPN and SVGIG (reference sequence). The CDR3 protein is CAWSVPQMNTEAFF. For the CDR3, the DNA is TGTGCCTGGAGTGTACCACAGATGAACACTGAAGCTTTCTTT. Full variable domain (rest looked up from reference TRBV30 and TRBJ1-1): SQTIHQWPATLVQPVGSPLSLECTVEGTSNPNLYWYRQAAGRGLQLLFYSVGIGQISSEVPQNLSASRPQDRQFILSSKKLLLSDSGFYLCAWSVPQMNTEAFFGQGTRLTVV.

A few counts support this clonotype. The V call is TRBV30, the J call TRBJ1-2; 9 bases match TRBD1. V lost 3 bases and J lost 4; bases outside the gene matches: 6. The CDR3 totals 14 residues. The germline V gene has CDR1 GTSNPN and CDR2 SVGIG (reference sequence). CDR3: CAWRPGQGLYGYTF. DNA of the CDR3: TGTGCCTGGAGACCGGGACAGGGTCTCTATGGCTACACCTTC. The entire variable domain, with the rest obtained from reference TRBV30 and TRBJ1-2, is as follows: SQTIHQWPATLVQPVGSPLSLECTVEGTSNPNLYWYRQAAGRGLQLLFYSVGIGQISSEVPQNLSASRPQDRQFILSSKKLLLSDSGFYLCAWRPGQGLYGYTFGSGTRLTVV.

This clonotype was counted between two and nine times. J is TRBJ2-6 and V is TRBV27; D not resolved. Germline V gene lookup returns CDR1 MNHEY and CDR2 SMNVEV (reference sequence). The V and J ends lost 8 bases and 6 bases respectively, with 8 bases between them. The CDR3 totals 12 residues. DNA for the CDR3: TGTGCCAGCGGACCAAAGGCCAACGTCCTGACTTTC. This encodes CASGPKANVLTF. The full variable domain, its missing parts supplied by reference TRBV27 and TRBJ2-6, is EAQVTQNPRYLITVTGKKLTVTCSQNMNHEYMSWYRQDPGLGLRQIYYSMNVEVTDKGDVPEGYKVSRKEKRNFPLILESPSPNQTSLYFCASGPKANVLTFGAGSRLTVL.